Presented here are 17 T cell receptor beta chains from one specimen sequenced in a study of cytomegalovirus exposure and HLA in healthy donors. Researchers ran the PCR with 60 Vbeta and 13 Jbeta primers. Generated by immunoSEQ multiplex PCR, the TCRdb table keeps only in-frame clones and is missing some. The data show about 160,000 clones, more than 60% seen once. The sequencing sample was made of PBMCs. Receptor source: a woman between 40 and 50 years old in good health and CMV-seropositive.

J is TRBJ2-2 and V is TRBV4-3, with 8 bases that match TRBD1. Unmatched junction bases numbered 7, after V lost 0 bases and J lost 7 bases. Germline-derived CDR1 and CDR2 are LGHNA and YSLEER. The CDR3 runs to 16 residues. The CDR3 DNA reads as TGCGCCAGCAGCCAAGATCCTCAGGGGGCAGGCGGGGAGCTGTTTTTT. Translation gives CASSQDPQGAGGELFF.

J is TRBJ2-7 and V is TRBV2, with a possible D match to TRBD2 (6 bases). Trimming pared 6 bases from V and 3 bases from J, leaving 18 bases between. The CDR3 extends over 15 amino acids. CDR1 and CDR2 (germline): SNHLY, FYNNEI. The CDR3 DNA follows: TGTGCCAGCAGCCCAATCAGGTCGGGGGACTACGAGCAGTACTTC. Protein sequence: CASSPIRSGDYEQYF.

This clone was recorded only once. Mismatch with germline at one junction end may stem from a read error. The chain combines TRBV28 with TRBJ2-7; TRBD1 aligns across 8 bases. Germline lookup yields CDR1 MDHEN and CDR2 SYDVKM. The CDR3 consists of 17 residues. CDR3 amino acids: CAGRFITPTGESHEQYF. The CDR3 DNA reads TGTGCCGGCAGGTTTATCACCCCGACAGGGGAGTCCCACGAGCAGTACTTC.

The V and J genes are TRBV14 and TRBJ1-1; 11 positions match TRBD1. This CDR3 has 17 amino acids. Germline V gives CDR1 SGHDN, CDR2 FVKESK. The V gene end was trimmed by 4 bases and the J gene end by 5 bases; junction bases not matched to a gene: 12. The CDR3 coding sequence is TGTGCCAGCAGCCTCGGAACCCCGGGACAGGGGGGAACTGAAGCTTTCTTT. Translation: CASSLGTPGQGGTEAFF.

This chain uses TRBV11-3 with TRBJ2-5, with 7 bases fitting TRBD2. V trimming: 3 bases; J trimming: 3 bases; junction bases outside the gene matches: 10. Per the germline V gene, CDR1 is SGHNT and CDR2 is YENEEA. The CDR3 covers 16 residues. CDR3 nucleotide sequence: TGTGCCAGCAGCTTGGAGTCGTCTAGCGGAAAAGAGACCCAGTACTTC. Its protein is CASSLESSSGKETQYF.

On this clone: The junction does not match germline at one end; this may be a read error. The chain carries TRBV6-1 and TRBJ2-4, with D tentatively TRBD2 (5 bases). This CDR3 region has 15 residues. Germline V gives CDR1 MNHNS, CDR2 SASEGT. The CDR3 region is CASSGRREGKNSQYF. The CDR3 DNA sequence: TGTGCCAGCAGCGGCAGGAGAGAGGGCAAAAACAGTCAGTACTTC.

The chain uses TRBV6-1 and TRBJ1-3; 7 bases line up with TRBD1. The germline gives CDR1 MNHNS, CDR2 SASEGT. This CDR3 region has 15 residues. V gave up 6 bases and J gave up 0 bases; unmatched junction bases: 5. CDR3 loop: CASRGQRPSGNTIYF. In DNA, the CDR3 is TGTGCCAGCAGGGGACAGCGCCCCTCTGGAAACACCATATATTTT.

The chain combines TRBV29-1 with TRBJ2-3; 10 bases are shared with TRBD2. J lost 6 bases, V lost 4 bases, and 4 bases had no gene match. CDR1 is SQVTM and CDR2 is ANQGSEA in the germline V gene. CDR3 length equals 13 residues. Here the CDR3 reads CSVAAGGRDTQYF. The CDR3 DNA is TGCAGCGTTGCAGCGGGGGGGCGGGATACGCAGTATTTT.

This clone was seen only once. The chain has TRBV4-1 and TRBJ1-6, with TRBD1 matching over 8 bases. This CDR3 is built from 16 residues. The ends lost 3 bases at V and 8 bases at J; junction bases unmatched: 9. Germline V gene lookup returns CDR1 MGHRA and CDR2 YSYEKL. The CDR3: CASSQFPGQDHSPLHF. In nucleotides, the CDR3 is TGCGCCAGCAGCCAGTTCCCGGGACAGGATCATTCACCCCTCCACTTT.

This clone was seen a handful of times. J is TRBJ1-1 and V is TRBV7-2; D remains ambiguous. The ends were cut back, 5 bases at V and 0 bases at J, with 10 bases in the middle. The length of the CDR3 is 14 residues. Germline V lookup: CDR1 SGHTA, CDR2 FQGNSA. The CDR3 DNA reads as TGTGCCAGCAGCATGTACAGCATGAACACTGAAGCTTTCTTT. Its translation is CASSMYSMNTEAFF.

The chain recombines TRBV7-2 with TRBJ1-1; D perhaps matches TRBD1 (5 bases). CDR1 and CDR2 from the germline V gene are SGHTA and FQGNSA. V was trimmed by 1 base and J by 9 bases, leaving 15 bases between them. CDR3 length: 14 residues. The CDR3 reads CASSLGGSQKQAFF. The DNA for the CDR3 is TGTGCCAGCAGCTTAGGGGGCAGCCAAAAGCAAGCTTTCTTT.

A remark on this clone: One end of the junction fails to match germline, which may point to a read error. The gene calls are TRBV4-1 and TRBJ2-6; TRBD1 might be the D (6 bases). Per the germline V gene, CDR1 is MGHRA and CDR2 is YSYEKL. The CDR3 is 21 amino acids. The CDR3: CASSQDEAIGQGRSGANGLTF. The DNA for the CDR3 is TGCGCCAGCAGCCAAGACGAAGCGATAGGGCAGGGGCGCTCTGGGGCCAACGGCCTGACTTTC.

The V call is TRBV2, the J call TRBJ1-6; perhaps TRBD1 as D (6 bases). From germline, CDR1 is SNHLY and CDR2 FYNNEI. The CDR3 is made up of 16 amino acids. V was cut by 6 bases and J by 10 bases, with 22 bases left in between. CDR3 in DNA: TGTGCCAGCAGGCTGGACAGTTCTTCTACGCGGTCACCCCTCCACTTT. Its protein product is CASRLDSSSTRSPLHF. The full variable domain, its missing parts supplied by reference TRBV2 and TRBJ1-6, is EPEVTQTPSHQVTQMGQEVILRCVPISNHLYFYWYRQILGQKVEFLVSFYNNEISEKSEIFDDQFSVERPDGSNFTLKIRSTKLEDSAMYFCASRLDSSSTRSPLHFGNGTRLTVT.

The gene calls are TRBV11-1 and TRBJ2-1; 12 nucleotides match TRBD1. V was clipped by 1 base and J by 7 bases; unmatched bases: 5. The CDR3 sequence is 16 residues long. The germline CDR1 and CDR2 sequences are SGHAT and FQDESV (reference sequence). CDR3 residues: CASSLEGGQGANEQFF. CDR3 DNA: TGTGCCAGCAGCTTAGAGGGGGGACAGGGGGCGAATGAGCAGTTCTTC. The complete variable domain, with remaining parts taken from reference TRBV11-1 and TRBJ2-1, reads EAEVAQSPRYKITEKSQAVAFWCDPISGHATLYWYRQILGQGPELLVQFQDESVVDDSQLPKDRFSAERLKGVDSTLKIQPAELGDSAMYLCASSLEGGQGANEQFFGPGTRLTVL.

The CDR3 region is CAWRTGMGNSPLHF. CDR3 in DNA: TGTGCCTGGAGGACGGGGATGGGTAATTCACCCCTCCACTTT. The genes are TRBV30 and TRBJ1-6; D is unclear. Trimming cost V 3 bases and J 6 bases, with 12 bases left between them. Per germline, CDR1 GTSNPN and CDR2 SVGIG (reference sequence). CDR3 length equals 14 residues. The full variable domain, rest sourced from reference TRBV30 and TRBJ1-6, is SQTIHQWPATLVQPVGSPLSLECTVEGTSNPNLYWYRQAAGRGLQLLFYSVGIGQISSEVPQNLSASRPQDRQFILSSKKLLLSDSGFYLCAWRTGMGNSPLHFGNGTRLTVT.

The genes are TRBV5-4 and TRBJ2-5; no clear D. The J call may be wrong; the DNA end is better matched by TRBJ2-7. The CDR3 loop spans 14 amino acids. CDR1 is SGHNT, CDR2 YYREEE, per germline (reference sequence). The CDR3 DNA sequence: TGTGCCAGCAGCTTGCACCTCCCGGGTAGCGAGCAGTACTTC. This sequence encodes CASSLHLPGSEQYF.

The V and J genes are TRBV19 and TRBJ2-1; maybe TRBD2 (6 bases). CDR1 is LNHDA and CDR2 is SQIVND in the germline V gene (reference sequence). Trimming shortened V by 3 bases and J by 8 bases, and 23 bases separated the two germline ends. CDR3 size: 17 residues. The CDR3 sequence is CASSMPAGGRRNDEQFF. CDR3 nucleotide sequence: TGTGCCAGTAGTATGCCCGCCGGGGGTAGACGGAATGATGAGCAGTTCTTC. Drawing the rest from reference TRBV19 and TRBJ2-1, the complete variable domain is DGGITQSPKYLFRKEGQNVTLSCEQNLNHDAMYWYRQDPGQGLRLIYYSQIVNDFQKGDIAEGYSVSREKKESFPLTVTSAQKNPTAFYLCASSMPAGGRRNDEQFFGPGTRLTVL.